This TCR beta chain was recovered during a study of human T cells and chemical hapten exposure. Study background: TCR yields differed between samples (mainly from small differences in pooled library volume).

TCRdb redid the calling of the RACE reads with MiXCR, one entry per CDR3 protein. Altogether fewer than 500,000 distinct CDR3 sequences are present, approximately 4.4% being singletons, with the ten largest covering 2% to 2.5%. This clonotype was seen a handful of times. CDR1 MNHEY and CDR2 SVGAGI come from the germline V gene. V lost 8 bases, J lost 4 bases, and 14 bases lay in between. This CDR3 comprises 13 residues. Regarding time point: patch test 1, 2 weeks after DPC sensitization. Treatment: therapeutic diphenylcyclopropenone sensitization with weekly scalp DPC. The sequence was obtained from a woman aged 45 to 65 with alopecia areata. Some clones in this sample may be carry-over from other donors' samples. The rearrangement links TRBV6-5 to TRBJ1-2; D unresolved. The specimen comprised whole blood, sampled in connection with sensitization to the hapten diphenylcyclopropenone (DPC). The CDR3 region has the DNA TGTGCCAGCGCTCCGGAGCTCGGCTATGGCTACACCTTC. It translates to CASAPELGYGYTF.